The clone carrying this TCR beta chain was picked up one time. Its antigen remains unknown. Naivety among CD8 cells was defined by CD45RO negativity and positive CCR7 selection, thereby excluding terminally differentiated effector memory CD45RA+ cells. Free of recent acute infections or vaccinations, the donors were healthy HIV-negative adults. The study drew all its donors from Caucasian adults living in Nashville, Tennessee. This entry belongs to a study of shared clonotypes between healthy human individuals. Across the study: CD4 naive and CD4 memory each took three plates per donor, while CD8 naive took two and CD8 memory one. Study-level points and caveats: Generally, estimated richness proved larger in naive subsets than it did in memory subsets.

Generated by immunoSEQ multiplex PCR, the TCRdb table keeps only in-frame clones and is missing some. The sample has just over 2,000,000 clones, around 96% seen once. This TCR was sampled from a man between 18 and 29 years old in good health. The sample taken for sequencing was naive CD8+ T cells sorted from blood.

The chain's CDR3 is CASRIDKSYEQYF. The CDR3 DNA is TGTGCCAGCAGAATCGACAAATCCTACGAGCAGTACTTC. The V gene is TRBV7-8, the J gene TRBJ2-7; no reliable D call. The CDR3 covers 13 residues. The germline V and J ends were trimmed by 6 bases and 1 base, with 10 bases remaining between them. Germline values: CDR1 SGHVS, CDR2 FQNEAQ. Supplemented by reference TRBV7-8 and TRBJ2-7, the full variable domain reads GAGVSQSPRYKVAKRGQDVALRCDPISGHVSLFWYQQALGQGPEFLTYFQNEAQLDKSGLPSDRFFAERPEGSVSTLKIQRTQQEDSAVYLCASRIDKSYEQYFGPGTRLTVT.